Below are 3 T cell receptor beta chains sequenced from a single sample in a study of CD8+ T cells in alopecia areata. cDNA serving as the sequencing template came from extracted, reverse transcribed RNA. TCRdb's copy holds only in-frame clones and misses some; the assay was immunoSEQ multiplex PCR. The data show tens of thousands of clones, 35% to 55% seen once. As to treatment: oral pan-JAK inhibitor, 5-10 mg twice daily. Specimen: CD8+ T cells sorted from blood, collected between weeks 36 and 40, from a patient treated with tofacitinib. The receptors derive from a human donor with alopecia areata.

This chain uses TRBV7-9 with TRBJ2-7; D is perhaps TRBD2 (6 bases). Germline lookup yields CDR1 SEHNR and CDR2 FQNEAQ (reference sequence). Trimming removed 4 bases from V and 2 bases from J, with 6 bases in between. The CDR3 spans 12 residues. CDR3 protein: CASSSGAYEQYF. The DNA of the CDR3 is TGTGCCAGCAGCTCGGGGGCCTACGAGCAGTACTTC.

This chain connects TRBV23-1 to TRBJ1-4; D possibly corresponds to TRBD1 (6 bases). TRBV23-1 is noted as an ORF with a role that remains uncertain. This CDR3 is built from 18 residues. V lost 2 bases and J 0 bases, leaving 16 bases between the germline ends. The CDR3 DNA follows: TGCGCCAGCAGTCAACCCCCCCAGGGGAACACAACTAATGAAAAACTGTTTTTT. Translation: CASSQPPQGNTTNEKLFF.

This chain joins TRBV15 and TRBJ2-7; 7 bases fit TRBD1. Germline CDR1 LNHNV, CDR2 YYDKDF (reference sequence). V trimming: 5 bases; J trimming: 5 bases; junction bases outside the gene matches: 9. CDR3 length equals 14 residues. The CDR3 here is CATSPGTVSHEQYF. The CDR3 DNA follows: TGTGCCACCAGCCCCGGGACAGTATCCCACGAGCAGTACTTC.